Below, 20 T cell receptor beta chains from the same sample are listed, as sequenced in a study of blood T cells in healthy people across ages (dated by TCRdb to about 2015). The method behind the library was 5' RACE. The sample was run on an Illumina HiSeq 2500. A second PCR of roughly 6 to 11 cycles was run with a J-beta primer mix and a sample-barcoded 5' primer. Using fastp at Q25 and MiXCR, TCRdb reprocessed the public reads and kept productive beta chains. Identical CDR3 protein sequences are pooled into one entry, listed with their most common genes and DNA. Within this sample are hundreds of thousands of distinct CDR3 sequences, with 25% of them counted one time only. The ten largest clones represent roughly a tenth of the sample. A further study also used this sample, focusing on T cells of mothers and their children.

The sample consisted of blood. These receptors all stem from a boy aged 10-17 years in good health.

This clonotype was counted between two and nine times. This rearrangement joins TRBV5-6 to TRBJ1-2; no clear D. Per the germline V gene, CDR1 is SGHDT and CDR2 is YYEEEE. The CDR3 runs 12 residues. Between the trimmed V and J ends, which lost 3 bases and 3 bases, there was a span of 6 bases. CDR3 in amino acids: CASSSMDYGYTF. CDR3 DNA sequence: TGTGCCAGCAGCTCCATGGACTATGGCTACACCTTC.

CDR3 nucleotides: TGCAGCGTTGAAGACTTCATAAAAGGACGGCCGGACGCCTACAATGAGCAGTTCTTC. Its protein is CSVEDFIKGRPDAYNEQFF. The chain uses TRBV29-1 and TRBJ2-1; D is ambiguous. The germline V and J ends were trimmed by 0 bases and 2 bases, with 23 bases remaining between them. This CDR3 is 19 amino acids long. The V gene's germline CDR1 is SQVTM and CDR2 ANQGSEA.

This sequence joins TRBV6-2 or TRBV6-3 and TRBJ2-3, with D hard to call. Germline assignment: CDR1 MNHEY and CDR2 SVGEGT. V was trimmed by 3 bases and J by 2 bases, leaving 18 bases between them. The CDR3 has 17 residues. The chain's CDR3 is CASSYSSVGEHTDTQYF. The DNA of the CDR3 is TGTGCCAGCAGTTATTCATCGGTCGGCGAACACACAGATACGCAGTATTTT.

This chain joins TRBV19 and TRBJ2-6; D is unresolved. The germline CDR1 and CDR2 sequences are LNHDA and SQIVND (reference sequence). Trimming took off 5 bases at V and 0 bases at J, with 11 bases between the two ends. The CDR3 extends over 16 amino acids. The DNA of the CDR3 is TGTGCCAGTAGTTCCCCCGGGTTCTCTGGGGCCAACGTCCTGACTTTC. This gives the protein CASSSPGFSGANVLTF.

This rearrangement joins TRBV12-3 or TRBV12-4 to TRBJ2-2; TRBD2 matches 9 bases. This CDR3 is built from 16 residues. V was pared by 7 bases and J by 4 bases, with 10 bases of the junction left unmatched. This CDR3 is CASTPRRGGSTGELFF. CDR3 coding DNA: TGTGCCAGCACCCCCAGGCGGGGGGGCTCCACCGGGGAGCTGTTTTTT.

A word on this clonotype: The junction departs from the called germline gene at one end, perhaps through a read error. This chain links TRBV5-1 with TRBJ2-7; the D is unclear. Germline V gene sequence: CDR1 SGHRS, CDR2 YFSETQ. The CDR3 spans 13 residues. Here the CDR3 DNA reads TGCGGCAGCAGCTTGGAACAGATAGGCGAGCAGTACTTC. As protein: CGSSLEQIGEQYF.

This clonotype showed up just a few times. The chain couples TRBV28 to TRBJ2-1, with 7 positions matching TRBD1. CDR3 length: 14 residues. The trim removed 4 bases at V and 5 bases at J, leaving 5 bases unmatched. Per the germline V gene, CDR1 is MDHEN and CDR2 is SYDVKM. The CDR3 reads CASSSDRAHNEQFF. Written as DNA, the CDR3 is TGTGCCAGCAGTTCCGACAGGGCCCACAATGAGCAGTTCTTC.

This clonotype was picked up a small number of times. The chain is built from TRBV28 and TRBJ1-4, with D hard to call. This CDR3 spans 16 amino acids. V was pared by 1 base and J by 8 bases, with 17 bases between. Germline V gene sequence: CDR1 MDHEN, CDR2 SYDVKM. The CDR3 protein is CASSLYPSARREKLFF. The CDR3 DNA is TGTGCCAGCAGTTTATATCCTTCCGCCCGGAGGGAAAAACTGTTTTTT.

This clonotype was seen only a few times. J is TRBJ2-1 and V is TRBV11-1; D may match TRBD1 or TRBD2 (6 bases each). TRBJ2-7 matches the DNA end more closely, so the J call is doubtful. Germline loops: CDR1 SGHAT, CDR2 FQDESV (reference sequence). CDR3 size: 15 residues. CDR3 loop: CASSLDGGTFYEQYF. The CDR3 bases are TGTGCCAGCAGCTTAGACGGGGGCACCTTCTACGAGCAGTACTTC.

This clonotype was observed a handful of times. The V call is TRBV7-2, the J call TRBJ2-3; the D gene is possibly TRBD2 (5 bases). CDR1 and CDR2 from the germline V gene are SGHTA and FQGNSA. V gave up 1 base and J gave up 5 bases, with 16 bases separating them. The CDR3 is made up of 16 amino acids. The CDR3 protein is CASSLGGAAQRDTQYF. The CDR3 DNA reads as TGTGCCAGCAGCTTAGGGGGAGCGGCCCAGAGAGATACGCAGTATTTT.

This rearrangement joins TRBV4-1 to TRBJ2-7, with a possible D match to TRBD1 (7 bases). Trimming took 4 bases from V and 0 from J, leaving 13 bases between them. Germline loops: CDR1 MGHRA, CDR2 YSYEKL. The CDR3 length is 15 residues. The CDR3 protein is CASSPRGDSSYEQYF. The CDR3 bases are TGCGCCAGCAGCCCCAGGGGGGATTCCTCCTACGAGCAGTACTTC.

The table lists this clonotype with a few counts. The chain carries TRBV9 and TRBJ2-2; 8 bases are shared with TRBD2. The germline V gene has CDR1 SGDLS and CDR2 YYNGEE. The CDR3 loop spans 14 amino acids. The J segment lost 6 bases and the V segment lost 7 bases, leaving 8 bases of the junction unmatched. The CDR3 nucleotides read TGTGCCAGCGCAGTCGGGGGGGCCCCCGGGGAGCTGTTTTTT. It translates to CASAVGGAPGELFF.

V gene TRBV7-6 combines with J gene TRBJ2-7; 8 bases map to TRBD2. The CDR3 consists of 14 residues. Trimming cost V 3 bases and J 3 bases; bases outside gene matches: 4. Germline lookup yields CDR1 SGHVS and CDR2 FNYEAQ. The CDR3 coding sequence is TGTGCCAGCAGCTTGACGGGACTAGTCTACGAGCAGTACTTC. It is translated as CASSLTGLVYEQYF.

J is TRBJ2-2 and V is TRBV10-1, with 7 bases matching TRBD2. The CDR3 has 14 residues. The V gene end was trimmed by 3 bases and the J gene end by 6 bases; junction bases not matched to a gene: 4. Germline CDR1 reads WNHNN; CDR2 reads SYGVQD (reference sequence). The CDR3 DNA is TGCGCCAGCAGTGACGGTGGGGGGGCCGGGGAGCTGTTTTTT. This sequence encodes CASSDGGGAGELFF.

The chain joins TRBV29-1 to TRBJ2-1; D ambiguous. Per the germline V gene, CDR1 is SQVTM and CDR2 is ANQGSEA. This CDR3 is built from 13 residues. Deletions cut 6 bases from V and 0 bases from J, with 9 bases between. The CDR3 DNA is TGCAGCGTCCAGCAGAGCTCCTACAATGAGCAGTTCTTC. This codes for CSVQQSSYNEQFF.

The chain is built from TRBV12-3 or TRBV12-4 and TRBJ2-3; no reliable D call. Between the trimmed V and J ends, which lost 5 bases and 2 bases, there was a span of 17 bases. There are 16 residues in the CDR3. The chain's CDR3 is CASSLDQESFTDTQYF. CDR3 nucleotides: TGTGCCAGCAGTCTCGACCAGGAATCCTTCACAGATACGCAGTATTTT.

This clonotype was seen a handful of times. The chain couples TRBV15 to TRBJ2-3; TRBD2 matches 11 bases. This CDR3 region has 17 residues. With 0 bases clipped from V and 2 bases from J, the junction kept 4 bases outside the gene matches. The germline V gene encodes CDR1 LNHNV and CDR2 YYDKDF (reference sequence). CDR3 loop: CATSRDILAGDTDTQYF. In DNA form, the CDR3 reads TGTGCCACCAGCAGAGATATACTAGCGGGAGACACAGATACGCAGTATTTT.

V and J are TRBV11-2 and TRBJ2-1; D uncertain. Deletions cut 2 bases from V and 4 bases from J, with 9 bases between. The CDR3 is made up of 14 amino acids. The germline V gene encodes CDR1 SGHAT and CDR2 FQNNGV. The CDR3 region is CASSLNPRYNEQFF. The CDR3, as DNA: TGTGCCAGCAGCTTAAACCCGAGATACAATGAGCAGTTCTTC.

A few counts support this clonotype. The gene calls are TRBV20-1 and TRBJ2-5; TRBD2 aligns across 7 bases. The better agreement between TRBJ2-1 and the DNA end casts doubt on the J call. This CDR3 contains 14 residues. Germline V gene lookup returns CDR1 DFQATT and CDR2 SNEGSKA (reference sequence). The CDR3, as DNA: TGCAGTGCCCTCGGGTCTAGCGGTGACACGTGGCAGTTCTTC. It specifies CSALGSSGDTWQFF.

The sample holds a few counts of this clonotype. V is TRBV20-1 and J is TRBJ2-7; 7 bases fit TRBD2. Germline V lookup: CDR1 DFQATT, CDR2 SNEGSKA (reference sequence). Germline trimming cut 6 bases from V and 6 bases from J; bases unmatched to any gene: 8. This CDR3 is built from 12 residues. The chain's CDR3 is CSAVGGYLEQYF. The CDR3 nucleotides are TGCAGTGCAGTGGGAGGGTATCTCGAGCAGTACTTC.